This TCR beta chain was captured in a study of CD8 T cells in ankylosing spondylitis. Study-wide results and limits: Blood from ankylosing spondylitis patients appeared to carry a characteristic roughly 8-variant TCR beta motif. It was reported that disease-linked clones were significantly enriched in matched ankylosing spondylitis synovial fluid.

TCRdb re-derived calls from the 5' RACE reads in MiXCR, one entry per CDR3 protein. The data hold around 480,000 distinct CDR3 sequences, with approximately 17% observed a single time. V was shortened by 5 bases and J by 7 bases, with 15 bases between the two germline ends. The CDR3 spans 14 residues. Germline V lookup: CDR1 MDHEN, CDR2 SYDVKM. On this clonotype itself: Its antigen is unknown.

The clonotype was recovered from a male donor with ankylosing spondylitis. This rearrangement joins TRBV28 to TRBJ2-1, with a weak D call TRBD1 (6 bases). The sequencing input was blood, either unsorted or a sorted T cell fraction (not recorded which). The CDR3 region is CASSPRRDINEQFF. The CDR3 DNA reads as TGTGCCAGCAGTCCCCGCCGGGACATAAATGAGCAGTTCTTC.